Listed here are 17 T cell receptor beta chains from one sample, sequenced in a study of CXCR3-negative and CXCR3-positive naive CD8 T cells. Researchers prepared the TRB cDNA libraries using 5' RACE with UMI labels. With the 5' RACE reads reprocessed, TCRdb shows one record per CDR3 protein and no DNA. The clone table shows some 39,000 distinct CDR3 sequences, with the ten largest holding approximately 1.9%. Sequencing was performed on naive CXCR3- CD8+ T cells from blood. The subset denotes: CD45RO-CCR7+CD27+CD95- naive CD8+ T cells lacking CXCR3 (TNR3-). The receptors were sampled from a human donor in good health. Some clones in this sample may be carry-over from other donors' samples.

J is TRBJ1-1 and V is TRBV15; the D call of TRBD1 rests on TCRdb alone, since no DNA is present to check it. The CDR3 totals 15 residues. Per germline, CDR1 LNHNV and CDR2 YYDKDF (reference sequence). The CDR3 region is CATSVRTERPTEAFF.

The chain couples TRBV7-2 to TRBJ2-3; TCRdb proposes TRBD1, but this gene call is untestable without DNA. Germline CDR1 is SGHTA and CDR2 is FQGNSA. The CDR3 covers 15 residues. The CDR3 sequence is CASSNRQGTTDTQYF.

Considering frequency, this clonotype is medium-sized. This rearrangement joins TRBV11-2 to TRBJ2-3; TCRdb's D call of TRBD1 is untestable without DNA. This CDR3 contains 13 residues. Germline values: CDR1 SGHAT, CDR2 FQNNGV. CDR3 region: CASSYRGGDTQYF. Drawing the rest from reference TRBV11-2 and TRBJ2-3, the complete variable domain is EAGVAQSPRYKIIEKRQSVAFWCNPISGHATLYWYQQILGQGPKLLIQFQNNGVVDDSQLPKDRFSAERLKGVDSTLKIQPAKLEDSAVYLCASSYRGGDTQYFGPGTRLTVL.

This chain links TRBV4-2 with TRBJ1-2; TCRdb designates TRBD1, a call that cannot be tested without DNA. In germline, CDR1 is LGHNA, CDR2 YNFKEQ. The CDR3 runs to 15 residues. The CDR3 reads CASSQDIAGGYGYTF.

The CDR3 region is CASSFPVSGLMNTEAFF. The chain couples TRBV28 to TRBJ1-1. This CDR3 contains 17 residues. Germline lookup yields CDR1 MDHEN and CDR2 SYDVKM.

V is TRBV28 and J is TRBJ2-1; as DNA is missing, the TRBD2 call by TCRdb cannot be tested. The length of the CDR3 is 14 residues. CDR1 is MDHEN and CDR2 is SYDVKM in the germline V gene. CDR3 in amino acids: CASSLSGGAIGEFF.

The J gene is TRBJ1-3, the V gene TRBV29-1; with no DNA, the TCRdb D assignment of TRBD1 cannot be verified. Germline CDR1 SQVTM, CDR2 ANQGSEA. CDR3 size: 13 residues. CDR3: CSVENRVGNTIYF.

The chain links TRBV12-3 or TRBV12-4 to TRBJ2-7; TCRdb calls TRBD1, which cannot be checked without DNA. This CDR3 has 15 amino acids. The CDR3 protein is CASSKSGTGLYEQYF.

The V gene is TRBV7-2, the J gene TRBJ1-3; TCRdb reports TRBD1, a call that lacks DNA to check it against. The CDR3 has 11 residues. The germline gives CDR1 SGHTA, CDR2 FQGNSA. The CDR3 sequence is CASTGGETGYF. Combining the CDR3 with reference TRBV7-2 and TRBJ1-3 gives the whole variable domain GAGVSQSPSNKVTEKGKDVELRCDPISGHTALYWYRQSLGQGLEFLIYFQGNSAPDKSGLPSDRFSAERTGGSVSTLTIQRTQQEDSAVYLCASTGGETGYFGEGSWLTVV.

The chain links TRBV29-1 to TRBJ2-1; TCRdb proposes TRBD1, but this gene call is untestable without DNA. The CDR3 is 12 residues long. CDR1 and CDR2 (germline): SQVTM, ANQGSEA. This CDR3 is CSGRYTGNEQFF.

The chain uses TRBV28 and TRBJ1-5. In germline, CDR1 is MDHEN, CDR2 SYDVKM. The CDR3 totals 17 residues. CDR3: CASTSLEGRRGNQPQHF.

The chain joins TRBV10-3 to TRBJ1-2; the D call of TRBD1 rests on TCRdb alone, since no DNA is present to check it. In germline, CDR1 is ENHRY, CDR2 SYGVKD. The CDR3 spans 14 residues. CDR3: CAISESGGANGYTF.

The chain combines TRBV27 with TRBJ2-7; TCRdb picks TRBD1, but there is no DNA to check that call. Per germline, CDR1 MNHEY and CDR2 SMNVEV (reference sequence). The CDR3 runs 13 residues. The chain's CDR3 is CASSFLGAREQYF.

This clonotype is deemed medium-sized by its frequency. This chain joins TRBV7-2 and TRBJ2-7; without DNA, the TCRdb call of TRBD1 cannot be checked. The CDR3 covers 13 residues. Germline V lookup: CDR1 SGHTA, CDR2 FQGNSA. The CDR3 loop is CASSSGVGDEQYF.

The rearrangement joins TRBV4-1 to TRBJ2-5; checking the TCRdb D call of TRBD2 is not possible without DNA. The CDR3 has 16 residues. The germline V gene encodes CDR1 MGHRA and CDR2 YSYEKL. CDR3 sequence: CASSQVTSGAKETQYF.

The CDR3: CASSGSSYGYTF. V and J are TRBV6-5 and TRBJ1-2. This CDR3 contains 12 residues. Germline assignment: CDR1 MNHEY and CDR2 SVGAGI.

The chain carries TRBV29-1 and TRBJ1-2. The CDR3 loop spans 12 amino acids. Germline loops: CDR1 SQVTM, CDR2 ANQGSEA. CDR3 in amino acids: CSVVDSDGRYTF.